This T cell receptor beta chain originates from a study of T-cell reconstitution after alpha-beta-depleted transplantation in children. Study-level results: The authors attributed T-cell counts and diversity one year after transplant mostly to newly produced T cells. Where some patients showed high TCRbeta diversity at day 60, it came from recipient T cells and thymic progenitors that had survived. Two months or so post-transplant, alpha-beta T cells reportedly derived from several hundred expanded graft clones.

This clonotype was counted at least ten times. What it recognizes is unknown. CDR3 size: 11 residues. Germline lookup yields CDR1 ENHRY and CDR2 SYGVKD. V was trimmed by 11 bases and J by 4 bases, leaving 10 bases between them. For TCRbeta, the library was prepared with unique molecular identifiers. TCRdb re-analysed the PCR reads in MiXCR, keeping a single row per CDR3 protein. The sample contains approximately 650,000 distinct CDR3 sequences, about an eighth of which appear only once. The V and J genes are TRBV10-3 and TRBJ2-3, with D hard to call. Here the sequenced sample was PBMCs, taken before TCRalphabeta/CD19-depleted stem cell transplant. The receptor comes from a girl aged 2 to 10 with congenital amegakaryocytic thrombocytopenia, due to receive a stem cell transplant. Written as DNA, the CDR3 is TGTGCCGCCGGGCCTGCAGATACGCAGTATTTT. It translates to CAAGPADTQYF.